This TCR beta chain was sequenced during a study of blood T cell repertoires in COVID-19. Looking at the study overall: From the United States, Italy and Spain came samples of acute and convalescent COVID-19. Nucleic acid was either cDNA or gDNA, and it came from T cells, B-cell-depleted T cells, or PBMCs.

Authors' methods: Using reference gene primer amplification, nucleated cell counts were estimated. Method: immunoSEQ multiplex PCR; TCRdb's copy keeps in-frame clones and lacks some. V and J calls and clone size are copied from that table; D and trimming were computed from the DNA. The sample has roughly 150,000 clones; about 83% are singletons. CDR1 is MDHEN and CDR2 is SYDVKM in the germline V gene. J was trimmed by 4 bases and V by 4 bases; bases with no gene match: 7. The CDR3 has 15 amino acids. Only one count was recorded for this clone. The sequence came from a woman older than 75 with acute or convalescent COVID-19. The sequencing sample was made of peripheral blood. The chain carries TRBV28 and TRBJ2-1; TRBD1 aligns across 7 bases. The DNA for the CDR3 is TGTGCCAGCAGTTCACCCGGGACAGCGTACAATGAGCAGTTCTTC. Protein sequence: CASSSPGTAYNEQFF.